This is a list of T cell receptor beta chains from one sample in a study of CD8 T cells in ankylosing spondylitis. TCRdb reprocessed the 5' RACE reads via MiXCR and lists one record per CDR3 protein. The sample yields roughly 230,000 distinct CDR3 sequences, 8% to 9% seen once. The specimen sequenced was blood, either unsorted or a sorted T cell fraction (not recorded which). The receptors come from a female donor with ankylosing spondylitis or in good health (not recorded which). Each CDR3 is given with its conserved first and last residue. D genes are given only for firm matches. Clone size is not always given. Where it is, it says once, few, many or a class for expanded clones.

clone_size	d_call	v_call	j_call	cdr3_aa	cdr3_nt
NA	NA	TRBV7-2	TRBJ1-2	CAITSIQRRYGYTF	TGTGCCATTACCAGCATACAGCGGCGATATGGCTACACCTTC
many	TRBD2	TRBV13	TRBJ2-7	CASSLRGVRDEQYF	TGTGCCAGCAGCCTGCGGGGGGTCCGGGACGAGCAGTACTTC
few	NA	TRBV5-4	TRBJ1-1	CASRMSVSSHAFF	TGTGCCAGCCGCATGAGCGTCTCCTCTCACGCTTTCTTT
many	NA	TRBV3-1	TRBJ1-2	CASSQGTRHHRYTF	TGTGCCAGCAGCCAAGGGACCCGGCACCACAGGTACACCTTC
many	TRBD1	TRBV4-3	TRBJ2-1	CASSQDWQGDNEQFF	TGCGCCAGCAGCCAAGACTGGCAGGGGGACAATGAGCAGTTCTTC
many	NA	TRBV5-6	TRBJ2-5	CASSLYGAYQETQYF	TGTGCCAGCAGCCTTTACGGGGCGTACCAAGAGACCCAGTACTTC
NA	NA	TRBV7-2	TRBJ2-1	CARSLRGEQFF	TGTGCCCGCAGCTTAAGGGGTGAGCAGTTCTTC
many	NA	TRBV7-8	TRBJ2-5	CASSRDLETQYF	TGTGCCAGCAGCAGAGACCTAGAGACCCAGTACTTC
NA	NA	TRBV11-3	TRBJ2-1	CASSLDRGRAYNEQFF	TGTGCCAGCAGCTTAGATCGGGGGAGAGCCTACAATGAGCAGTTCTTC
many	NA	TRBV29-1	TRBJ2-1	CSVEVPPASSYNEQFF	TGCAGCGTTGAAGTACCTCCCGCCAGCTCCTACAATGAGCAGTTCTTC
NA	TRBD1	TRBV12-3/TRBV12-4	TRBJ2-5	CASTLGGSGTQYF	TGTGCCAGCACCCTAGGGGGCTCAGGGACCCAGTACTTC
many	NA	TRBV12-3/TRBV12-4	TRBJ1-2	CASSYTTGSGNYGYTF	TGTGCCAGCAGTTATACAACAGGGTCGGGAAACTATGGCTACACCTTC
NA	NA	TRBV6-6	TRBJ2-1	CASLISRSYNEQFF	TGTGCCAGCCTCATATCTCGCTCCTACAATGAGCAGTTCTTC
many	NA	TRBV15	TRBJ2-4	CATSRSHTGAKNIQYF	TGTGCCACCAGCAGATCGCATACAGGGGCCAAAAACATTCAGTACTTC
many	TRBD1	TRBV20-1	TRBJ2-3	CSAPQTGERSDTQYF	TGCAGTGCTCCTCAGACAGGGGAGCGCTCAGATACGCAGTATTTT
many	NA	TRBV4-3	TRBJ2-1	CASSQDGLPEQFF	TGCGCCAGCAGCCAAGATGGCCTACCAGAGCAGTTCTTC
NA	NA	TRBV7-2	TRBJ2-7	CASSFSPRYEQYF	TGTGCCAGCAGCTTTTCACCCCGCTACGAGCAGTACTTC
many	NA	TRBV27	TRBJ1-1	CASRRTGGHEAFF	TGTGCCAGCAGACGGACGGGGGGCCATGAAGCTTTCTTT
many	NA	TRBV10-2	TRBJ2-2	CASSGAGLRTGELFF	TGCGCCAGCAGTGGGGCGGGACTCCGGACCGGGGAGCTGTTTTTT
NA	NA	TRBV11-1	TRBJ2-7	CASSLARGSYEQYF	TGTGCCAGCAGCTTAGCCAGGGGATCCTACGAGCAGTACTTC
few	TRBD1	TRBV6-5	TRBJ1-2	CASSSWNQGADGYTF	TGTGCCAGCAGTTCCTGGAACCAGGGGGCGGATGGCTACACCTTC
many	TRBD1	TRBV11-2	TRBJ2-6	CASSSLQGRRLSGANVLTF	TGTGCCAGCAGCTCCCTACAGGGGCGTCGGCTCTCTGGGGCCAACGTCCTGACTTTC
many	NA	TRBV7-8	TRBJ2-3	CASSRPQGGGTDTQYF	TGTGCCAGCAGCAGGCCTCAGGGTGGCGGCACAGATACGCAGTATTTT
many	TRBD2	TRBV6-2/TRBV6-3	TRBJ2-1	CASKRLAGEQFF	TGTGCCAGCAAGAGACTAGCGGGAGAGCAGTTCTTC
many	TRBD1	TRBV12-3/TRBV12-4	TRBJ2-7	CASSLGGLVVEQYF	TGTGCCAGCAGCCTAGGGGGCCTTGTAGTAGAGCAGTACTTC
few	TRBD2	TRBV9	TRBJ2-1	CASSVGTSGRYNEQFF	TGTGCCAGCAGCGTAGGCACTAGCGGGAGATACAATGAGCAGTTCTTC